This T cell receptor (beta chain) was sequenced during a study of response to subunit inactivated influenza vaccine. Trimming at V came to 6 bases and at J to 3 bases, leaving 3 bases not matched to a gene. This CDR3 has 14 amino acids. Germline CDR1 KGHSH, CDR2 LQKENI. TCRdb reanalysed the RT-PCR reads using MiXCR and keeps one entry per CDR3 protein. In the table there are hundreds of thousands of distinct CDR3 sequences, around 9.9% of which are singletons. General study findings and limits: Each seasonal influenza vaccination, the authors suggested, recruits few new T cells.

Remarks on this clonotype: Its antigen is as yet unknown.

Here the sequenced sample was PBMCs from blood, taken roughly 46 days after vaccination. The chain recombines TRBV18 with TRBJ2-3, with 10 bases identical to TRBD2. This clonotype originated in a middle-aged man who received an inactivated influenza vaccine. The CDR3 sequence: CASSGTSATDTQYF. In nucleotides, the CDR3 is TGTGCCAGCTCCGGGACTAGCGCGACAGATACGCAGTATTTT.